This TCR beta chain was identified in a study of blood T cell repertoires in COVID-19. Across the study: The analysed material was cDNA or gDNA that came from T cells, B-cell-depleted T cells, or PBMCs.

Per the authors' pipeline: Reference gene primer amplification gave estimated nucleated cell counts. TCRdb's table, derived via immunoSEQ multiplex PCR, lists solely in-frame clones and lacks some. V and J calls plus clone size are reproduced from that table; the DNA served to infer D and trimming. The table has approximately 180,000 clones, approximately 84% seen once. CDR3 length: 17 residues. Germline trimming cut 5 bases from V and 0 bases from J; bases unmatched to any gene: 6. Germline V gives CDR1 SNHLY, CDR2 FYNNEI. The sequenced material came from PBMCs or T cells enriched from blood (not recorded which). This TCR was recovered from a human donor with acute COVID-19. The donor label of this sample is uncertain. The V gene is TRBV2, the J gene TRBJ2-2; 10 bases line up with TRBD2. Written as DNA, the CDR3 is TGTGCCAGCAGTCTGACTAGCGGGTTCGCGAACACCGGGGAGCTGTTTTTT. It codes for CASSLTSGFANTGELFF.